This T cell receptor (beta chain) appears in the sequencing data of a study of T cells in Graves' hyperthyroidism and ophthalmopathy. Regarding the study as a whole: Ophthalmopathy and stable hyperthyroidism were told apart by a 13 V-J model. In the blood, most expanded thyroid clonotypes above 0.001 appeared as well.

TCR beta CDR3 regions were amplified from RNA. An initial round of RT-PCR targeting the TCR CDR3 relied on the HTBI primer set. TCRdb re-analysed the multiplex PCR reads in MiXCR, keeping a single row per CDR3 protein. The sample consists of about 400,000 distinct CDR3 sequences, around 14% of them appearing once. Germline CDR1 ENHRY, CDR2 SYGVKD. V lost 6 bases to trimming and J lost 3 bases; unmatched junction nucleotides: 1. The CDR3 loop spans 13 amino acids. Worth noting for this clonotype: Its matching antigen is unknown.

The sequenced material came from blood. The J gene is TRBJ2-7, the V gene TRBV10-3; 11 bases align to TRBD1. This TCR was recovered from a woman aged 30 to 39 with Graves' hyperthyroidism. The CDR3 sequence: CAIRGTGGYEQYF. The CDR3 coding sequence is TGTGCCATCAGGGGGACAGGGGGCTACGAGCAGTACTTC.